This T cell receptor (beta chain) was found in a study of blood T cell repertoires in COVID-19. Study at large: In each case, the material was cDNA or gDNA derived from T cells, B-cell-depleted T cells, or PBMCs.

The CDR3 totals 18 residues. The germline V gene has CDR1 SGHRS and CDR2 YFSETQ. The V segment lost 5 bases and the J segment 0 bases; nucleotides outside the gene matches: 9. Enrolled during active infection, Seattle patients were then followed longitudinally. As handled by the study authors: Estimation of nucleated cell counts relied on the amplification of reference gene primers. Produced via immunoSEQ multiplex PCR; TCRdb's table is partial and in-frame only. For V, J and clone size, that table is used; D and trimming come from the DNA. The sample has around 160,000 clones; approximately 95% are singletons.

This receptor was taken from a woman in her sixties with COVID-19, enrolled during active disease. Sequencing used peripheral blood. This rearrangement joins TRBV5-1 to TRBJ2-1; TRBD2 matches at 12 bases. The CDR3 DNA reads TGCGCCAGCAGACCGGGACTAGCGGGCTCAAGCTCCTACAATGAGCAGTTCTTC. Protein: CASRPGLAGSSSYNEQFF.